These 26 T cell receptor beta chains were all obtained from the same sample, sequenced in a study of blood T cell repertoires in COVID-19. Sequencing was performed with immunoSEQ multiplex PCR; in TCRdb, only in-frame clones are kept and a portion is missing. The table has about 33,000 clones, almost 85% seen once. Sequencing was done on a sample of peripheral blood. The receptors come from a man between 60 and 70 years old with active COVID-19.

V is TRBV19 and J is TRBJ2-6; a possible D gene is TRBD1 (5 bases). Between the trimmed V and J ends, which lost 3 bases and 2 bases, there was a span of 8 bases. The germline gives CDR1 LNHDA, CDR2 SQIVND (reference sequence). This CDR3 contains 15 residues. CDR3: CASSILQAGANVLTF. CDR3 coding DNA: TGTGCCAGTAGTATCCTACAGGCTGGGGCCAACGTCCTGACTTTC.

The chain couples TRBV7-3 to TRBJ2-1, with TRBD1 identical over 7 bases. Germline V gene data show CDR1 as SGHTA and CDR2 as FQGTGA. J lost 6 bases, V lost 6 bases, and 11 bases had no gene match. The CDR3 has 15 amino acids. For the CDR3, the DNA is TGTGCCAGCAGGAAGGAGCCGGGACAGCTCAATGAGCAGTTCTTC. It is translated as CASRKEPGQLNEQFF.

In nucleotides, the CDR3 is TGTGCCTGGGGTCGGGAGGCGCCAGATACGCAGTATTTT. Protein product: CAWGREAPDTQYF. The chain employs TRBV30 and TRBJ2-3; 7 bases map to TRBD2. Losses at the gene ends were 5 bases for V and 4 bases for J; bases not matched to a gene: 6. CDR1 is GTSNPN, CDR2 SVGIG, per germline (reference sequence). This CDR3 has 13 amino acids.

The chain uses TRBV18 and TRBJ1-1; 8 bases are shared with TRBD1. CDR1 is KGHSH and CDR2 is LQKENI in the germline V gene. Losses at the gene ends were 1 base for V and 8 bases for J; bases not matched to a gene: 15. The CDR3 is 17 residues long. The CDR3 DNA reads TGTGCCAGCTCACCACGGCAGGGGGCAATTGTATTTTGGGAAGCTTTCTTT. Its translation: CASSPRQGAIVFWEAFF.

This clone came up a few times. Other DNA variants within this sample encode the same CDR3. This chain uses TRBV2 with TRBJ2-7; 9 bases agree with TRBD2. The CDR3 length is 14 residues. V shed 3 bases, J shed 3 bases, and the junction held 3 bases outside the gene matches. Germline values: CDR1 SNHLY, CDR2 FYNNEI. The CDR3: CASSDLAGIYEQYF. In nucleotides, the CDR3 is TGTGCCAGCAGTGACCTAGCGGGGATCTACGAGCAGTACTTC.

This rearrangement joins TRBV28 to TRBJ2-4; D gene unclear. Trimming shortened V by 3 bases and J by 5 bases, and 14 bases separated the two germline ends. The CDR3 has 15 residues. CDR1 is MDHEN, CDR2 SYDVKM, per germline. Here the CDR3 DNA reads TGTGCCAGCAGTTTTGGGCAGCCCTCGGAAAACATTCAGTACTTC. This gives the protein CASSFGQPSENIQYF.

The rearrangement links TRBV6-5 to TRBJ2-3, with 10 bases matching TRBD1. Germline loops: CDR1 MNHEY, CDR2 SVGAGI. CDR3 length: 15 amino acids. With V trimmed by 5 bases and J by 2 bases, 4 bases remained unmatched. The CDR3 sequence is CASSLDRGLTDTQYF. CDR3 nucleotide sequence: TGTGCCAGCAGTCTCGACAGGGGGCTCACAGATACGCAGTATTTT.

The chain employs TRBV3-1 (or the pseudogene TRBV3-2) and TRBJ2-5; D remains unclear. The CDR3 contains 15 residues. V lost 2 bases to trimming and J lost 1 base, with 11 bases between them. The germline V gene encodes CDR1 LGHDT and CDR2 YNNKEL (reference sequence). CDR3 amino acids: CASSQTRHPQETQYF. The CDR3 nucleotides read TGTGCCAGCAGCCAAACCCGACACCCCCAAGAGACCCAGTACTTC.

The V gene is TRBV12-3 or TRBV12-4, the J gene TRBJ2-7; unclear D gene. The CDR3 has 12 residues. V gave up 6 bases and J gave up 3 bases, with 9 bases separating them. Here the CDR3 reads CASSYNHYEQYF. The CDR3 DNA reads TGTGCCAGCAGCTATAACCACTACGAGCAGTACTTC.

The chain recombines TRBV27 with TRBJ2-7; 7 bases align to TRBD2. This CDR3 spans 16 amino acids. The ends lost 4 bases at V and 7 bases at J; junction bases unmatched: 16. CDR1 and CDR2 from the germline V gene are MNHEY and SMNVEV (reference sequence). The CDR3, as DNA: TGTGCCAGCAGTTCCGCCCGACTAGCAAGAGGGGATGAGCAGTACTTC. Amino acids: CASSSARLARGDEQYF.

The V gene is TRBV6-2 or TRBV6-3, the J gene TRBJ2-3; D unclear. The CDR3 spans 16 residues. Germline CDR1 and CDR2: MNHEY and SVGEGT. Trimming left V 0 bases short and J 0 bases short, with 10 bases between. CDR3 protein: CASSYSRQLSTDTQYF. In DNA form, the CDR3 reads TGTGCCAGCAGTTACTCGAGGCAGCTAAGCACAGATACGCAGTATTTT.

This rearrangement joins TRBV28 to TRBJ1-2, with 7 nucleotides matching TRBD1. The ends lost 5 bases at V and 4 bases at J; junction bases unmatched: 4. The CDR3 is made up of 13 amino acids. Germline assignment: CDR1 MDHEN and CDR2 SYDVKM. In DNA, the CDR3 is TGTGCCAGCAGTCGACAGGGTAGCTATGGCTACACCTTC. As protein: CASSRQGSYGYTF.

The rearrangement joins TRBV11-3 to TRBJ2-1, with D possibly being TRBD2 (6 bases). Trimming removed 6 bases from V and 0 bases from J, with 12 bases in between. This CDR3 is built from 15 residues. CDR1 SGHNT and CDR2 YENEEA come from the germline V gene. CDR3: CASSRTGVSYNEQFF. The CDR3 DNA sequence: TGTGCCAGCAGTCGAACGGGGGTCTCCTACAATGAGCAGTTCTTC.

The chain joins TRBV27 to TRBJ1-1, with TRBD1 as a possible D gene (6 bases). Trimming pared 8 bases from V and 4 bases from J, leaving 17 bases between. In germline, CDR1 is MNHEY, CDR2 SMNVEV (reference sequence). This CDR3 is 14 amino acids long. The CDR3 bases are TGTGCCAGCTCCCATCACAGGGAGGGCACTGAAGCTTTCTTT. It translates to CASSHHREGTEAFF.

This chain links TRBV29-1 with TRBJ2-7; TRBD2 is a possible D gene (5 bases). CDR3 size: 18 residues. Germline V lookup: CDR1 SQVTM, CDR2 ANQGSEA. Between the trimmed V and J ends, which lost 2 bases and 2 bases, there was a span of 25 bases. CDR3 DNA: TGCAGCGTTGAAACAGAGGGAGACATGGGGATAAGGCCCTACGAGCAGTACTTC. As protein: CSVETEGDMGIRPYEQYF.

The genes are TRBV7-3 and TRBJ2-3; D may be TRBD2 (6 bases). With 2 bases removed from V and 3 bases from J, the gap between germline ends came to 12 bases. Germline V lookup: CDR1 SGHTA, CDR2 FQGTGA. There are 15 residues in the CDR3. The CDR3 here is CASSLSGGATDTQYF. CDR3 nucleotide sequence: TGTGCCAGCAGCTTATCGGGCGGGGCAACAGATACGCAGTATTTT.

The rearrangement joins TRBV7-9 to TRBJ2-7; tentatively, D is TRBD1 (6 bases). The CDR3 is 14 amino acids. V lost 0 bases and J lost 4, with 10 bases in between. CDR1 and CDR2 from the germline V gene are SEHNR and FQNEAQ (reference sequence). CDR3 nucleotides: TGTGCCAGCAGCTTAGCAGGGGGTTATTACGAGCAGTACTTC. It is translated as CASSLAGGYYEQYF.

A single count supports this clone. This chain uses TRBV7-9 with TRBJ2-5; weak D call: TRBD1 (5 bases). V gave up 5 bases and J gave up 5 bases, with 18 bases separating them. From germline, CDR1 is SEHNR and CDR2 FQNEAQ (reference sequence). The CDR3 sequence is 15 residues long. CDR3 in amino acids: CASSKGWGGWETQYF. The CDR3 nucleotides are TGTGCCAGCAGCAAAGGGTGGGGCGGTTGGGAGACCCAGTACTTC.

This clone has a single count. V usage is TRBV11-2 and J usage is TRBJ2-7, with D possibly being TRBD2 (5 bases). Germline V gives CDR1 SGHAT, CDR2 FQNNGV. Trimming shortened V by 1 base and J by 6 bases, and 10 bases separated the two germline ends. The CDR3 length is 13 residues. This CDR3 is CASSLVSGAEQYF. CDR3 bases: TGTGCCAGCAGCTTAGTGAGCGGCGCCGAGCAGTACTTC.

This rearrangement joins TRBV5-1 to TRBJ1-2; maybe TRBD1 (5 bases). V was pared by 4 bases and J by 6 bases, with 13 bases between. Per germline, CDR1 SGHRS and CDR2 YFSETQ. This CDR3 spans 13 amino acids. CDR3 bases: TGCGCCAGCAGCGCGGACATCCGTCATGGCTACACCTTC. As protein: CASSADIRHGYTF. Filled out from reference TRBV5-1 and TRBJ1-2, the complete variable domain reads KAGVTQTPRYLIKTRGQQVTLSCSPISGHRSVSWYQQTPGQGLQFLFEYFSETQRNKGNFPGRFSGRQFSNSRSEMNVSTLELGDSALYLCASSADIRHGYTFGSGTRLTVV.

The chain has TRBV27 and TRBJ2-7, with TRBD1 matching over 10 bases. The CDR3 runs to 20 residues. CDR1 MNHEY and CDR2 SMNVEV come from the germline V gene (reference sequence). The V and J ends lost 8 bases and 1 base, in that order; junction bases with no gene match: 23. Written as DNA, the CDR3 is TGTGCCAGCGCCAAACGGGGAACGGGGACAGGGGAGTTTTTATCCTACGAGCAGTACTTC. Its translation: CASAKRGTGTGEFLSYEQYF.

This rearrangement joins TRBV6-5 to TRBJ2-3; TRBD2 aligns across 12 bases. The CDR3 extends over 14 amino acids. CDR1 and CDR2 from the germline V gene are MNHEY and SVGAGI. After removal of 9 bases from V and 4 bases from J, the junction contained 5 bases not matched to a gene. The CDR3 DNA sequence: TGTGCCAGTAAACTAGCGGGAGGATCAGATACGCAGTATTTT. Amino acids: CASKLAGGSDTQYF.

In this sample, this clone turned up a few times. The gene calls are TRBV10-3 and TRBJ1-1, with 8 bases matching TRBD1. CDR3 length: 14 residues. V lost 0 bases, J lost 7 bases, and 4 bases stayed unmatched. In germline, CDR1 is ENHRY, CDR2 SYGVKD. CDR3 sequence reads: CAISESGDRSEAFF. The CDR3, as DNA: TGTGCCATCAGTGAGTCGGGGGACAGGAGTGAAGCTTTCTTT.

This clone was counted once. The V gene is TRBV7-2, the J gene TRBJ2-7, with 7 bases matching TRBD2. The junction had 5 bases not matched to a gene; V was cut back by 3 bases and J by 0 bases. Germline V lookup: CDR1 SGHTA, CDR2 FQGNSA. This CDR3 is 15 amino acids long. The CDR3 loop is CASSFSGTNSYEQYF. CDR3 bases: TGTGCCAGCAGCTTCAGCGGGACTAACTCCTACGAGCAGTACTTC.

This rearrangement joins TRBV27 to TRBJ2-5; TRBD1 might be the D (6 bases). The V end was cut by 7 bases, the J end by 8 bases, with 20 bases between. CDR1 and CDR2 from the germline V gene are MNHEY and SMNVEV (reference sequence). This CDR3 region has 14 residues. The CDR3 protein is CASKPGQSPLTQYF. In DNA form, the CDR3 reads TGTGCCAGCAAACCCGGACAGTCCCCGTTAACCCAGTACTTC.

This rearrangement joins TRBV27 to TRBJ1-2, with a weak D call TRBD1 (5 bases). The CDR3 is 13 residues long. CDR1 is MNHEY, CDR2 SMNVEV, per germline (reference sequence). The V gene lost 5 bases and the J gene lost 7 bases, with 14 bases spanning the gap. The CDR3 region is CASSPVGQGGYTF. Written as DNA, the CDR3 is TGTGCCAGCAGTCCCGTCGGGCAGGGTGGCTACACCTTC.